One and the same sample provided the 25 T cell receptor beta chains below, sequenced in a study of radiation and T cells in renal cell carcinoma. Time point here: blood 2 weeks post-SBRT. Treatment here: 15 Gy SBRT to primary tumor, nephrectomy 4 weeks later. Clones were read by immunoSEQ multiplex PCR, and TCRdb kept only the in-frame ones, dropping some. The sample consists of 40,000 to 60,000 clones, 80% of them appearing once. Sequenced material: blood, taken from a patient whose treatment included radiotherapy and nephrectomy. The receptors originated from a woman between 65 and 79 years old with renal cell carcinoma.

This rearrangement joins TRBV28 to TRBJ2-7, with D perhaps matching TRBD2 (5 bases). CDR1 and CDR2 from the germline V gene are MDHEN and SYDVKM. The CDR3 covers 16 residues. Trimming took 6 bases from V and 0 from J, leaving 18 bases between them. CDR3 protein: CASSPPGRGFSYEQYF. The CDR3 DNA reads TGTGCCAGCAGCCCCCCGGGGAGAGGATTCTCCTACGAGCAGTACTTC.

This clone is a singleton in its sample. This chain links TRBV5-6 with TRBJ1-1, with 8 bases lining up with TRBD1. Germline assignment: CDR1 SGHDT and CDR2 YYEEEE. The CDR3 covers 13 residues. Trimming cost V 2 bases and J 5 bases; bases outside gene matches: 2. This CDR3 reads CASSFRGQTEAFF. In DNA form, the CDR3 reads TGTGCCAGCAGCTTCAGGGGGCAAACTGAAGCTTTCTTT.

This clone was seen more than once but under ten times. CDR3 sequence: CASSEGVTGRSTDTQYF. For the CDR3, the DNA is TGTGCCAGCAGTGAAGGGGTGACAGGCCGTAGCACAGATACGCAGTATTTT. The genes are TRBV6-4 and TRBJ2-3, with D perhaps TRBD1 (6 bases). The V gene lost 3 bases and the J gene lost 0 bases, with 16 bases spanning the gap. There are 17 residues in the CDR3. CDR1 is MRHNA, CDR2 SNTAGT, per germline.

The chain carries TRBV16 and TRBJ1-5; tentatively, D is TRBD1 (6 bases). There are 15 residues in the CDR3. The V end was cut by 3 bases, the J end by 1 base, with 10 bases between. The germline gives CDR1 KGHSY, CDR2 FQNENV. The CDR3 spells CASSQRGESNQPQHF. The CDR3 nucleotides read TGTGCCAGCAGCCAGAGGGGGGAGAGCAATCAGCCCCAGCATTTT.

The rearrangement uses TRBV5-1 and TRBJ1-5; possible D gene TRBD1, 5 bases. V was shortened by 0 bases and J by 6 bases, with 13 bases between the two germline ends. CDR1 is SGHRS and CDR2 is YFSETQ in the germline V gene. This CDR3 is 15 amino acids long. The CDR3 loop reads CASSLEGQGGQPQHF. The CDR3, as DNA: TGCGCCAGCAGCTTGGAGGGTCAGGGAGGTCAGCCCCAGCATTTT.

V and J are TRBV10-2 and TRBJ2-1; 7 bases line up with TRBD2. V shed 7 bases, J shed 3 bases, and the junction held 3 bases outside the gene matches. The CDR3 runs to 13 residues. Germline CDR1 reads WSHSY; CDR2 reads SAAADI. CDR3 residues: CASTAGVYNEQFF. In DNA, the CDR3 is TGCGCCAGCACGGCGGGAGTCTACAATGAGCAGTTCTTC.

V usage is TRBV27 and J usage is TRBJ1-5, with no clear D. V was trimmed by 3 bases and J by 2 bases, leaving 11 bases between them. Germline V gene lookup returns CDR1 MNHEY and CDR2 SMNVEV (reference sequence). The CDR3 extends over 15 amino acids. The CDR3 sequence: CASSFRWGGNQPQHF. The CDR3 bases are TGTGCCAGCAGTTTCCGCTGGGGAGGCAATCAGCCCCAGCATTTT.

The chain links TRBV9 to TRBJ1-3; D call uncertain. The CDR3 extends over 13 amino acids. Germline V lookup: CDR1 SGDLS, CDR2 YYNGEE. V was shortened by 0 bases and J by 2 bases, with 3 bases between the two germline ends. Here the CDR3 reads CASSVGPGNTIYF. CDR3 coding DNA: TGTGCCAGCAGCGTAGGGCCTGGAAACACCATATATTTT.

Of note for this clone: This sample also contains other DNA sequences that code for the same CDR3. This chain connects TRBV7-9 to TRBJ2-3, with TRBD2 as a possible D gene (5 bases). The germline V gene encodes CDR1 SEHNR and CDR2 FQNEAQ (reference sequence). V lost 5 bases and J 2 bases, leaving 8 bases between the germline ends. This CDR3 comprises 13 residues. CDR3: CASSRTVTDTQYF. CDR3 coding DNA: TGTGCCAGCAGCAGGACTGTCACAGATACGCAGTATTTT. Supplemented by reference TRBV7-9 and TRBJ2-3, the full variable domain reads DTGVSQNPRHKITKRGQNVTFRCDPISEHNRLYWYRQTLGQGPEFLTYFQNEAQLEKSRLLSDRFSAERPKGSFSTLEIQRTEQGDSAMYLCASSRTVTDTQYFGPGTRLTVL.

This chain uses TRBV9 with TRBJ1-5; no reliable D call. Trimming removed 0 bases at V and 7 bases at J, with 8 bases between. This CDR3 has 13 residues. Per the germline V gene, CDR1 is SGDLS and CDR2 is YYNGEE. The CDR3 is CASSVDDRQPQHF. CDR3 sequence (DNA): TGTGCCAGCAGCGTAGACGATAGGCAGCCCCAGCATTTT.

The rearrangement uses TRBV10-3 and TRBJ2-2; D is uncertain. V lost 3 bases and J 1 base, leaving 6 bases between the germline ends. The CDR3 runs to 14 residues. Germline assignment: CDR1 ENHRY and CDR2 SYGVKD. CDR3 nucleotides: TGTGCCATCAGTGATTCGAGGAACACCGGGGAGCTGTTTTTT. Its translation is CAISDSRNTGELFF.

The chain combines TRBV5-1 with TRBJ2-7; 8 bases are a match to TRBD2. Trimming took 4 bases from V and 2 from J; bases not matched to a gene: 8. Germline V gives CDR1 SGHRS, CDR2 YFSETQ. The CDR3 totals 15 residues. CDR3 residues: CASSPLERGTYEQYF. The CDR3 nucleotides are TGCGCCAGCAGCCCTCTCGAGCGGGGGACCTACGAGCAGTACTTC.

The rearrangement links TRBV19 to TRBJ2-1; 7 nucleotides line up with TRBD2. CDR3 size: 15 residues. V gave up 0 bases and J gave up 8 bases; unmatched junction bases: 7. Germline values: CDR1 LNHDA, CDR2 SQIVND (reference sequence). CDR3 loop: CASSIDGRLAHEQFF. CDR3 in DNA: TGTGCCAGTAGTATAGACGGGCGACTAGCCCATGAGCAGTTCTTC.

The count of this clone is one. The CDR3 bases are TGTGCCAGCAGCTCAACGGGCCTTGGCGAGCAGTACTTC. It translates to CASSSTGLGEQYF. V gene TRBV7-3 combines with J gene TRBJ2-7; no clear D gene. CDR1 is SGHTA, CDR2 FQGTGA, per germline. This CDR3 has 13 residues. Trimming removed 4 bases at V and 6 bases at J, with 13 bases between.

The genes are TRBV19 and TRBJ1-1, with D perhaps matching TRBD1 (5 bases). The CDR3 loop spans 12 amino acids. In germline, CDR1 is LNHDA, CDR2 SQIVND (reference sequence). Deletions cut 8 bases from V and 1 base from J, with 8 bases between. CDR3 DNA: TGTGCCAGTTGGGGGAGGAACACTGAAGCTTTCTTT. It translates to CASWGRNTEAFF.

This chain joins TRBV19 and TRBJ1-1; D is uncertain. V was trimmed by 3 bases and J by 1 base, leaving 12 bases between them. In germline, CDR1 is LNHDA, CDR2 SQIVND (reference sequence). This CDR3 spans 15 amino acids. The CDR3 bases are TGTGCCAGTAGTATTTTCGGGTGGGGGAACACTGAAGCTTTCTTT. It encodes CASSIFGWGNTEAFF. Full variable domain (remainder filled in from reference TRBV19 and TRBJ1-1): DGGITQSPKYLFRKEGQNVTLSCEQNLNHDAMYWYRQDPGQGLRLIYYSQIVNDFQKGDIAEGYSVSREKKESFPLTVTSAQKNPTAFYLCASSIFGWGNTEAFFGQGTRLTVV.

The V call is TRBV9, the J call TRBJ1-3; D call uncertain. Between the trimmed V and J ends, which lost 4 bases and 0 bases, there was a span of 8 bases. This CDR3 has 14 amino acids. Germline CDR1 SGDLS, CDR2 YYNGEE. The CDR3, as DNA: TGTGCCAGCAGCCACGACCTCTCTGGAAACACCATATATTTT. It translates to CASSHDLSGNTIYF.

This clone has only one observation. This rearrangement joins TRBV11-3 to TRBJ1-3, with D perhaps TRBD1 (5 bases). Per germline, CDR1 SGHNT and CDR2 YENEEA. The V gene lost 2 bases and the J gene lost 2 bases, with 10 bases spanning the gap. CDR3 length: 15 residues. CDR3 sequence: CASSLNPGPGNTIYF. In DNA, the CDR3 is TGTGCCAGCAGCTTAAATCCGGGGCCTGGAAACACCATATATTTT. Full variable domain (remainder filled in from reference TRBV11-3 and TRBJ1-3): EAGVVQSPRYKIIEKKQPVAFWCNPISGHNTLYWYLQNLGQGPELLIRYENEEAVDDSQLPKDRFSAERLKGVDSTLKIQPAELGDSAVYLCASSLNPGPGNTIYFGEGSWLTVV.

The chain carries TRBV7-9 and TRBJ2-5, with a tentative D call TRBD1 (5 bases). V was clipped by 3 bases and J by 1 base, with 9 bases between them. The CDR3 runs 14 residues. CDR1 SEHNR and CDR2 FQNEAQ come from the germline V gene (reference sequence). CDR3 protein: CASSFSQGQETQYF. CDR3 nucleotide sequence: TGTGCCAGCAGCTTCTCGCAGGGCCAAGAGACCCAGTACTTC.

The chain is built from TRBV7-9 and TRBJ2-7; TRBD1 might be the D (6 bases). The germline V gene has CDR1 SEHNR and CDR2 FQNEAQ (reference sequence). V was pared by 4 bases and J by 8 bases, with 18 bases between. The CDR3 extends over 14 amino acids. The CDR3 bases are TGTGCCAGCAGCTACAAAGACAGGCCCTCGAAGCAGTACTTC. Translating gives CASSYKDRPSKQYF.

The V and J genes are TRBV5-4 and TRBJ1-1, with 7 bases identical to TRBD1. V shed 4 bases and J 3 bases; nucleotides not matched to a gene: 9. The CDR3 is 15 amino acids. CDR1 and CDR2 from the germline V gene are SGHNT and YYREEE (reference sequence). The DNA for the CDR3 is TGTGCCAGCAGCACCCGACAGGGTTCGGACACTGAAGCTTTCTTT. Translating it yields CASSTRQGSDTEAFF.

About this clone: A read error may explain this, as a much larger clone is one base away. This chain joins TRBV5-6 and TRBJ2-1, with D tentatively TRBD1 (5 bases). The CDR3 is 15 residues long. The germline gives CDR1 SGHDT, CDR2 YYEEEE. V lost 0 bases, J lost 2 bases, and 9 bases lay in between. The CDR3 reads CASSLGGRAYNEQFF. The CDR3 region has the DNA TGTGCCAGCAGCTTGGGGGGCAGGGCCTACAATGAGCAGTTCTTC.

The gene calls are TRBV5-4 and TRBJ2-1; possible D gene TRBD2, 7 bases. The CDR3 covers 14 residues. Trimming cost V 0 bases and J 7 bases, with 11 bases left between them. Per germline, CDR1 SGHNT and CDR2 YYREEE (reference sequence). The CDR3 DNA reads as TGTGCCAGCAGCTTGGGGGGGGGCCAGAATGAGCAGTTCTTC. Amino acids: CASSLGGGQNEQFF. The variable domain in full, completed from reference TRBV5-4 and TRBJ2-1, reads ETGVTQSPTHLIKTRGQQVTLRCSSQSGHNTVSWYQQALGQGPQFIFQYYREEENGRGNFPPRFSGLQFPNYSSELNVNALELDDSALYLCASSLGGGQNEQFFGPGTRLTVL.

This clone was counted a few times. This sequence joins TRBV5-1 and TRBJ2-1; D uncertain. CDR3 length: 14 residues. Germline V gene data show CDR1 as SGHRS and CDR2 as YFSETQ. The V end was cut by 4 bases, the J end by 2 bases, with 10 bases between. The CDR3 nucleotides are TGCGCCAGCAGCCTGATCCAGGCCTACAATGAGCAGTTCTTC. Amino acid sequence: CASSLIQAYNEQFF.

This chain uses TRBV6-4 with TRBJ1-6; D is perhaps TRBD1 (5 bases). Trimming shortened V by 2 bases and J by 8 bases, and 13 bases separated the two germline ends. This CDR3 is built from 15 residues. CDR1 MRHNA and CDR2 SNTAGT come from the germline V gene. The CDR3 DNA is TGTGCCAGCAGTGACGGGGCAGGCCAGGATTCACCCCTCCACTTT. This translates into CASSDGAGQDSPLHF.